Listed here is a single T cell receptor beta chain. Trimming took 5 bases from V and 4 from J, leaving 16 bases between them. The germline gives CDR1 SGHRS, CDR2 YFSETQ. The CDR3 loop spans 15 amino acids. TCRdb processed the 5' RACE reads anew with MiXCR; each CDR3 protein has one entry. The sample records some 500,000 distinct CDR3 sequences, more than 13% being singletons. The record originates from a study of identical twins. The same specimen was also included in a second study, on yellow fever vaccine responses in identical twins.

The chain recombines TRBV5-1 with TRBJ2-1; D perhaps matches TRBD2 (6 bases). This clonotype was sampled from a woman in her late teens or twenties in good health. What was sequenced was CD4+ T cells sorted from blood. In nucleotides, the CDR3 is TGCGCCAGCAGTCCTCTAGCGAAAACGTACAATGAGCAGTTCTTC. This translates into CASSPLAKTYNEQFF.